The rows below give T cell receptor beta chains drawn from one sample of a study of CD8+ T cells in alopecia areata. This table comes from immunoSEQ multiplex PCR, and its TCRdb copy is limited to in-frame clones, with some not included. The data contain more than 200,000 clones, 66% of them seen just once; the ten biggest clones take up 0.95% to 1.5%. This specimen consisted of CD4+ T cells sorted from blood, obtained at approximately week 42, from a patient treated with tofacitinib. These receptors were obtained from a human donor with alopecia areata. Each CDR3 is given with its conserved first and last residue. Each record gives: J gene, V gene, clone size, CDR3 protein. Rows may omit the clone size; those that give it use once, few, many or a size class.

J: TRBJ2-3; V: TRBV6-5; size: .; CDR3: CASSYHSGDAQYF
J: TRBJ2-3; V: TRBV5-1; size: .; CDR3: CASSLGLATDTQYF
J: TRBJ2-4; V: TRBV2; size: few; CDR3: CASSETIAKNIQYF
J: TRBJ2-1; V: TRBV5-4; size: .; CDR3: CASSRTDNNEQFF
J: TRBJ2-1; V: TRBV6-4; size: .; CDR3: CASSVETGNEQFF
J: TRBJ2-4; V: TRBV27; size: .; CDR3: CAGRLDIQYF
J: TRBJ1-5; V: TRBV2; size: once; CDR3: CASRMGTEPQHF
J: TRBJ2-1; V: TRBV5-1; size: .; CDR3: CASSPGLAGGQWASNEQFF
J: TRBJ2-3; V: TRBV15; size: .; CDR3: CATNTPGDTQYF
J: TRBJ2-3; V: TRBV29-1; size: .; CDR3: CSVGVSTDTQYF
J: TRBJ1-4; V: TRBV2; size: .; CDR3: CASRGTGATNEKLFF
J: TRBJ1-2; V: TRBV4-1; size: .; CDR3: CASSQVLVAGAVDGYTF
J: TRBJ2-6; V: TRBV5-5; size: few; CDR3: CASSPPTVLSGANVLTF
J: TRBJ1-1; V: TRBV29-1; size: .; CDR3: CSVGQGASEAFF
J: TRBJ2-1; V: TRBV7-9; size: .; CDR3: CASSRGGPTRGEQFF
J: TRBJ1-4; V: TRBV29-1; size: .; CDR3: CSARTDRGGEKLFF